Each of the 29 T cell receptor beta chains below was sequenced from the same sample in a study of T cells after yellow fever vaccination (dated by TCRdb to the late 2010s). Library preparation was by 5' RACE. The sample was run on an Illumina HiSeq 2500. TCRdb trimmed the raw reads at Q25, called clones with MiXCR and kept productive beta chains. Rows with a matching CDR3 protein are joined into one entry that keeps the most common DNA and genes. Recorded for this sample are around 350,000 distinct CDR3 sequences; 11% of them occurred a single time. 18% of the sample rests with the top ten. The treatment or condition label here, explained by the study, means: live attenuated yellow fever vaccine strain. Here the sequenced sample was PBMCs, taken on the day of the first yellow fever vaccination. These receptors were collected from a man aged 18 to 29 who received the YFV17D yellow fever vaccine.

This clonotype was counted only a few times. V is TRBV28 and J is TRBJ2-5; 8 nucleotides match TRBD2. The trim removed 5 bases at V and 4 bases at J, leaving 12 bases unmatched. Germline V lookup: CDR1 MDHEN, CDR2 SYDVKM. CDR3 length equals 16 residues. The chain's CDR3 is CASSHRTSGPLETQYF. CDR3 in DNA: TGTGCCAGCAGTCATCGTACTAGCGGCCCATTAGAGACCCAGTACTTC.

This clonotype was counted a few times. The V and J genes are TRBV12-1 and TRBJ2-7; the table's D call, TRBD1, was not checked against the DNA. TRBV12-1 is a recognized pseudogene. The CDR3 totals 18 residues. The CDR3 DNA reads as TGTGCCAGCAGCTCCCCGGGACAGGGTTGCGGGGAGTCCCACGAGCAGTACGTC. Protein product: CASSSPGQGCGESHEQYV.

The chain couples TRBV2 to TRBJ1-5, with D unresolved. Germline CDR1 and CDR2: SNHLY and FYNNEI. The CDR3 totals 14 residues. Trimming shortened V by 8 bases and J by 4 bases, and 15 bases separated the two germline ends. Written as DNA, the CDR3 is TGTGCCAGCGGGAGGGATCCGCAGAATCAGCCCCAGCATTTT. Its protein product is CASGRDPQNQPQHF. Filled out from reference TRBV2 and TRBJ1-5, the complete variable domain reads EPEVTQTPSHQVTQMGQEVILRCVPISNHLYFYWYRQILGQKVEFLVSFYNNEISEKSEIFDDQFSVERPDGSNFTLKIRSTKLEDSAMYFCASGRDPQNQPQHFGDGTRLSIL.

This rearrangement joins TRBV7-2 to TRBJ1-2, with D unresolved. The CDR3 consists of 9 residues. V lost 11 bases to trimming and J lost 7 bases, with 8 bases between them. Per germline, CDR1 SGHTA and CDR2 FQGNSA. This CDR3 reads CAWGPGYTF. CDR3 in DNA: TGTGCCTGGGGTCCTGGCTACACCTTC.

This clonotype was detected only once. The junction differs from germline at one of its ends, possibly a read error. The gene calls are TRBV20-1 and TRBJ1-2; 9 nucleotides match TRBD1. The CDR3 is made up of 17 amino acids. The germline V gene has CDR1 DFQATT and CDR2 SNEGSKA (reference sequence). The CDR3 reads CSSRYRDREVSGYGYTF. As DNA, the CDR3 is TGCAGTTCTAGGTACCGGGACAGGGAGGTTTCAGGCTATGGCTACACCTTC.

This clonotype was seen a few times. The junction shows a germline mismatch at one end, possibly a read error. The chain carries TRBV28 and TRBJ1-5, with 9 positions matching TRBD1. This CDR3 is 16 amino acids long. Germline V CDR1 and CDR2: MDHEN, SYDVKM. The CDR3 nucleotides are TGTGCCAGCAGTCCACGGACAGGGGTCCGCAACCAGCCCCAGCATTTT. Residues: CASSPRTGVRNQPQHF.

This clonotype was seen many times. In DNA, the CDR3 is TGTGCCAGCAGCTTAAAGAGGGACAGGGGACGCACTGAAGCTTTCTTT. Amino acid sequence: CASSLKRDRGRTEAFF. The J gene is TRBJ1-1, the V gene TRBV7-8; 10 nucleotides align to TRBD1. V gave up 2 bases and J gave up 4 bases; unmatched junction bases: 7. The germline V gene encodes CDR1 SGHVS and CDR2 FQNEAQ. CDR3 length equals 16 residues.

The genes are TRBV11-2 and TRBJ2-7; TRBD1 aligns across 7 bases. Germline V gene sequence: CDR1 SGHAT, CDR2 FQNNGV. With V trimmed by 6 bases and J by 7 bases, 9 bases remained unmatched. The CDR3 is 13 residues long. The CDR3 reads CASSTGVMSEQYF. The DNA of the CDR3 is TGTGCCAGCAGTACAGGGGTGATGAGTGAGCAGTACTTC.

This clonotype was picked up a small number of times. The chain recombines TRBV7-9 with TRBJ2-7; no clear D gene. CDR1 is SEHNR, CDR2 FQNEAQ, per germline (reference sequence). Trimming removed 5 bases at V and 2 bases at J, with 19 bases between. The CDR3 covers 16 residues. Written as DNA, the CDR3 is TGTGCCAGCAGCCAAATCATAGGTCGCTTTGCCTACGAGCAGTACGTC. This sequence encodes CASSQIIGRFAYEQYV.

V is TRBV23-1 and J is TRBJ2-7; 12 nucleotides agree with TRBD2. TRBV23-1 is treated as an ORF (open reading frame) with a function not yet certain. CDR3 size: 18 residues. V lost 11 bases to trimming and J lost 0 bases; unmatched junction nucleotides: 17. The CDR3 is CAGVRLAGALWGSYEQYV. The CDR3 region has the DNA TGCGCCGGCGTCCGACTAGCGGGGGCCCTGTGGGGCTCCTACGAGCAGTACGTC.

The chain has TRBV6-2 or TRBV6-3 and TRBJ2-5; 7 bases match TRBD1. J lost 7 bases, V lost 0 bases, and 5 bases had no gene match. Germline V gene lookup returns CDR1 MNHEY and CDR2 SVGEGT. The CDR3 length is 14 residues. CDR3 bases: TGTGCCAGCAGTTACTCGAATAACAGGGGGACCCAGTACTTC. Its translation is CASSYSNNRGTQYF.

This clonotype has a handful of counts. The chain combines TRBV6-2 or TRBV6-3 with TRBJ1-1, with unresolved D. The V end lost 5 bases, the J end lost 0 bases, and 7 bases lay between the germline ends. The CDR3 covers 13 residues. Germline CDR1 reads MNHEY; CDR2 reads SVGEGT. CDR3 sequence (DNA): TGTGCCAGCAGTGGGGTCATGAACACTGAAGCTTTCTTT. Residues: CASSGVMNTEAFF.

This clonotype came up many times. This chain joins TRBV10-3 and TRBJ2-1; D not resolved. Trimming cost V 4 bases and J 2 bases, with 9 bases left between them. This CDR3 region has 14 residues. CDR1 ENHRY and CDR2 SYGVKD come from the germline V gene. This CDR3 is CAISVGITYNEQFF. CDR3 DNA sequence: TGTGCCATCAGTGTGGGGATCACCTACAATGAGCAGTTCTTC.

This clonotype came up a few times. This rearrangement joins TRBV5-1 to TRBJ2-1; 10 bases align to TRBD2. Germline-derived CDR1 and CDR2 are SGHRS and YFSETQ. With 3 bases clipped from V and 8 bases from J, the junction kept 8 bases outside the gene matches. CDR3 length: 15 residues. CDR3 nucleotide sequence: TGCGCCAGCAGCTACACCGGGACTAGCGCCGATGAGCAGTTCTTC. Protein: CASSYTGTSADEQFF.

This chain connects TRBV20-1 to TRBJ2-4; D perhaps matches TRBD1 (5 bases). The CDR3 runs 16 residues. In germline, CDR1 is DFQATT, CDR2 SNEGSKA (reference sequence). V gave up 2 bases and J gave up 1 base, with 15 bases separating them. CDR3 nucleotides: TGCAGTGCTAGAAGTGGGGCTAAGGGGGCCAAAAACATTCAGTACTTC. As protein: CSARSGAKGAKNIQYF.

This clonotype was counted only a few times. This chain uses TRBV4-3 with TRBJ2-1, with no clear D. V was clipped by 0 bases and J by 4 bases, with 10 bases between them. CDR3 length equals 15 residues. CDR1 and CDR2 from the germline V gene are LGHNA and YSLEER. CDR3 protein: CASSQERQPYNEQFF. For the CDR3, the DNA is TGCGCCAGCAGCCAAGAAAGGCAGCCGTACAATGAGCAGTTCTTC.

This rearrangement joins TRBV27 to TRBJ2-4; D assignment may be TRBD1 or TRBD2 (5 bases each). The V gene lost 6 bases and the J gene lost 8 bases, with 11 bases spanning the gap. CDR3 length: 12 amino acids. Germline-derived CDR1 and CDR2 are MNHEY and SMNVEV (reference sequence). CDR3 nucleotides: TGTGCCAGCAGGGGGGTCGCTGACATTCAGTACTTC. This encodes CASRGVADIQYF.

The rearrangement uses TRBV6-2 or TRBV6-3 and TRBJ2-1; possibly TRBD1 for D (6 bases). Trimming took off 6 bases at V and 6 bases at J, with 6 bases between the two ends. Per the germline V gene, CDR1 is MNHEY and CDR2 is SVGEGT. There are 11 residues in the CDR3. The CDR3: CASRQGNEQFF. Here the CDR3 DNA reads TGTGCCAGCAGACAGGGCAATGAGCAGTTCTTC.

The chain links TRBV30 to TRBJ1-6; D gene uncertain. This CDR3 is 21 amino acids long. Germline CDR1 GTSNPN, CDR2 SVGIG (reference sequence). V was shortened by 1 base and J by 6 bases, with 31 bases between the two germline ends. This CDR3 is CAWSETHQEGWSFNFNSPLHF. Here the CDR3 DNA reads TGTGCCTGGAGTGAAACCCATCAAGAAGGGTGGTCTTTCAATTTTAATTCACCCCTCCACTTT.

The chain couples TRBV27 to TRBJ2-5; 9 nucleotides align to TRBD2. Germline V gene data show CDR1 as MNHEY and CDR2 as SMNVEV (reference sequence). This CDR3 spans 16 amino acids. V lost 3 bases and J lost 4; bases outside the gene matches: 9. The CDR3 protein is CASSFASGDYRETQYF. For the CDR3, the DNA is TGTGCCAGCAGTTTTGCTAGCGGGGACTATAGAGAGACCCAGTACTTC.

This clonotype was seen many times. The chain has TRBV18 and TRBJ1-1; tentatively, D is TRBD1 (6 bases). V dropped 3 bases and J dropped 0 bases, with 8 bases sitting between them. This CDR3 has 14 residues. Germline CDR1 is KGHSH and CDR2 is LQKENI. This CDR3 is CASSPDSLNTEAFF. The DNA for the CDR3 is TGTGCCAGCTCACCGGACAGTCTGAACACTGAAGCTTTCTTT.

This clonotype was recorded many times. This chain joins TRBV7-9 and TRBJ1-2; 7 nucleotides line up with TRBD1. V lost 1 base, J lost 6 bases, and 5 bases stayed unmatched. Germline values: CDR1 SEHNR, CDR2 FQNEAQ (reference sequence). This CDR3 comprises 14 residues. CDR3 nucleotides: TGTGCCAGCAGCTTAGAGGGGGCCAGGGATGGCTACACCTTC. It codes for CASSLEGARDGYTF.

This chain connects TRBV6-2 or TRBV6-3 to TRBJ2-5; 8 positions agree with TRBD2. The length of the CDR3 is 18 residues. V gave up 0 bases and J gave up 6 bases; unmatched junction bases: 15. The germline gives CDR1 MNHEY, CDR2 SVGEGT. In DNA, the CDR3 is TGTGCCAGCAGTTACTCGAGCTCAGGAAGCGGGGGTCAGAAGACCCAGTACTTC. Protein: CASSYSSSGSGGQKTQYF.

This clonotype was seen more than once but under ten times. The chain links TRBV12-3 or TRBV12-4 to TRBJ2-3; 7 bases map to TRBD2. The ends lost 7 bases at V and 0 bases at J; junction bases unmatched: 4. The CDR3 length is 14 residues. CDR3 amino acids: CASTPGLSTDTQYF. The CDR3 coding sequence is TGTGCCAGCACCCCGGGACTAAGCACAGATACGCAGTATTTT.

This chain links TRBV18 with TRBJ2-7; D is perhaps TRBD1 (6 bases). Germline loops: CDR1 KGHSH, CDR2 LQKENI. The CDR3 loop spans 15 amino acids. Trimming pared 0 bases from V and 1 base from J, leaving 10 bases between. The CDR3 is CASSPPGAASYEQYF. In nucleotides, the CDR3 is TGTGCCAGCTCACCACCGGGGGCAGCTTCCTACGAGCAGTACTTC.

The V call is TRBV19, the J call TRBJ2-3; the match to TRBD2 covers 8 bases. CDR1 and CDR2 from the germline V gene are LNHDA and SQIVND (reference sequence). The V segment lost 2 bases and the J segment 0 bases; nucleotides outside the gene matches: 10. This CDR3 has 18 residues. The CDR3 DNA follows: TGTGCCAGTAGTATATTCGGGGGGGTTGTATCTAGCACAGATACGCAGTATTTT. Its translation is CASSIFGGVVSSTDTQYF. The full variable domain, its missing parts supplied by reference TRBV19 and TRBJ2-3, is DGGITQSPKYLFRKEGQNVTLSCEQNLNHDAMYWYRQDPGQGLRLIYYSQIVNDFQKGDIAEGYSVSREKKESFPLTVTSAQKNPTAFYLCASSIFGGVVSSTDTQYFGPGTRLTVL.

The chain is built from TRBV7-9 and TRBJ1-6; D is uncertain. Germline CDR1 is SEHNR and CDR2 is FQNEAQ (reference sequence). V was cut by 7 bases and J by 8 bases, with 15 bases left in between. CDR3 length: 14 residues. The CDR3 is CASTLGSTDSPLHF. CDR3 DNA: TGTGCCAGCACCCTCGGGTCCACAGATTCACCCCTCCACTTT.

In its sample, this clonotype was seen a few times. The V and J genes are TRBV11-2 and TRBJ2-1, with TRBD2 matching over 8 bases. V shed 1 base and J 0 bases; nucleotides not matched to a gene: 8. CDR3 length equals 18 residues. Germline V CDR1 and CDR2: SGHAT, FQNNGV. CDR3 in DNA: TGTGCCAGCAGCTTAGGAGTAGCGGGGCTGAGCTCCTACAATGAGCAGTTCTTC. Protein sequence: CASSLGVAGLSSYNEQFF.

V usage is TRBV10-2 and J usage is TRBJ2-7; TRBD1 might be the D (6 bases). The CDR3 runs 13 residues. CDR1 is WSHSY and CDR2 is SAAADI in the germline V gene. Trimming removed 2 bases from V and 7 bases from J, with 12 bases in between. The CDR3 region has the DNA TGCGCCAGCAGTGAGCAGGGGAGAGTGGAGCAGTACTTC. Translation: CASSEQGRVEQYF.